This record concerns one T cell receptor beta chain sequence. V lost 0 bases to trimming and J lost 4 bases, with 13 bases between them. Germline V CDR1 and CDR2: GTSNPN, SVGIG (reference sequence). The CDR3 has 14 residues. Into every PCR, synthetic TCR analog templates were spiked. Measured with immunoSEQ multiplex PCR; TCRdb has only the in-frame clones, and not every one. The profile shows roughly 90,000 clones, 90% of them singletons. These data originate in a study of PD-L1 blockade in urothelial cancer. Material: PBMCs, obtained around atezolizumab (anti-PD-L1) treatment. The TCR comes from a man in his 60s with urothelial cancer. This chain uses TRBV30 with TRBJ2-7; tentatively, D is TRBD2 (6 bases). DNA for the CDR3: TGTGCCTGGAGTGTACCGGTAGGGAGGTACGAGCAGTACTTC. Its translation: CAWSVPVGRYEQYF.